This entry lists 11 T cell receptor beta chains sequenced from one sample in a study of blood T cell repertoires in COVID-19. Repertoires were generated with immunoSEQ multiplex PCR, while TCRdb's copy carries only in-frame clones and drops some. Seen here are a few hundred thousand clones, roughly 84% observed once, and the top ten hold approximately 6.6%. Sample: PBMCs or T cells enriched from blood (not recorded which). These receptors all come from a woman aged 35 to 49 who had recovered from COVID-19.

This sequence joins TRBV11-2 and TRBJ2-1; 8 bases map to TRBD2. Germline V CDR1 and CDR2: SGHAT, FQNNGV. The length of the CDR3 is 15 residues. The ends lost 9 bases at V and 9 bases at J; junction bases unmatched: 16. The CDR3 region has the DNA TGTGCCAGTCGTCATCGGACGGGAGGGCCTAGTGAGCAGTTCTTC. This translates into CASRHRTGGPSEQFF.

The chain employs TRBV28 and TRBJ2-7, with TRBD2 identical over 7 bases. Germline V CDR1 and CDR2: MDHEN, SYDVKM. The CDR3 is 15 residues long. The V gene end was trimmed by 3 bases and the J gene end by 4 bases; junction bases not matched to a gene: 9. CDR3 sequence reads: CASSLGGSVSYEQYV. CDR3 nucleotides: TGTGCCAGCAGTTTGGGGGGGTCAGTATCTTACGAGCAGTACGTC.

The V call is TRBV13, the J call TRBJ1-2, with D tentatively TRBD1 (6 bases). Germline loops: CDR1 PRHDT, CDR2 FYEKMQ (reference sequence). This CDR3 is built from 17 residues. V dropped 3 bases and J dropped 1 base, with 18 bases sitting between them. This CDR3 is CASSFTTGPSVNYGYTF. The CDR3 DNA reads as TGTGCCAGCAGCTTTACCACAGGGCCCTCCGTTAACTATGGCTACACCTTC.

This chain uses TRBV28 with TRBJ1-2; D call uncertain. The CDR3 spans 12 residues. V was pared by 2 bases and J by 8 bases, with 9 bases between. Germline-derived CDR1 and CDR2 are MDHEN and SYDVKM. In DNA form, the CDR3 reads TGTGCCAGCAGTTTAGCAGGTAGAGGCTACACCTTC. It translates to CASSLAGRGYTF.

J is TRBJ1-5 and V is TRBV27; 8 bases are a match to TRBD1. The CDR3 extends over 15 amino acids. V was pared by 4 bases and J by 6 bases, with 8 bases of the junction left unmatched. CDR1 and CDR2 from the germline V gene are MNHEY and SMNVEV (reference sequence). CDR3 sequence reads: CASSSGLDRGQPQHF. The DNA of the CDR3 is TGTGCCAGCAGTTCAGGATTAGACAGGGGTCAGCCCCAGCATTTT.

The chain carries TRBV6-1 and TRBJ1-5, with a tentative D call TRBD1 (6 bases). Germline loops: CDR1 MNHNS, CDR2 SASEGT. The CDR3 consists of 13 residues. V was shortened by 2 bases and J by 6 bases, with 8 bases between the two germline ends. This CDR3 reads CASSEQGPQPQHF. The CDR3 DNA sequence: TGTGCCAGCAGTGAACAGGGGCCTCAGCCCCAGCATTTT.

This rearrangement joins TRBV3-1 (or the pseudogene TRBV3-2) to TRBJ1-2; a weak D match, TRBD1 (6 bases). Germline V lookup: CDR1 LGHDT, CDR2 YNNKEL (reference sequence). V dropped 1 base and J dropped 1 base, with 16 bases sitting between them. This CDR3 contains 17 residues. CDR3 nucleotides: TGTGCCAGCAGCCAAGTCCCCGGACAGCTTATTAACTATGGCTACACCTTC. Protein product: CASSQVPGQLINYGYTF.

This chain joins TRBV7-7 and TRBJ1-4, with 7 bases matching TRBD1. Germline V lookup: CDR1 SSHAT, CDR2 FNYEAQ (reference sequence). J gave up 7 bases and V 4 bases, and 12 bases lay outside the gene matches. The CDR3 extends over 16 amino acids. CDR3 residues: CASSSREQGSPEKLFF. The CDR3, as DNA: TGTGCCAGCAGCTCAAGGGAACAGGGGTCTCCTGAAAAACTGTTTTTT.

The chain recombines TRBV2 with TRBJ1-1; D unresolved. Trimming shortened V by 2 bases and J by 1 base, and 5 bases separated the two germline ends. In germline, CDR1 is SNHLY, CDR2 FYNNEI. This CDR3 spans 13 amino acids. The CDR3 coding sequence is TGTGCCAGCAGTGAACTTAAGAACACTGAAGCTTTCTTT. Protein product: CASSELKNTEAFF.

The chain recombines TRBV7-8 with TRBJ1-3; D not resolved. Trimming cost V 2 bases and J 2 bases, with 19 bases left between them. This CDR3 has 18 amino acids. Germline V lookup: CDR1 SGHVS, CDR2 FQNEAQ. CDR3 in DNA: TGTGCCAGCAGCTTATATCATCCGGGGAGCGTACCTGGAAACACCATATATTTT. It encodes CASSLYHPGSVPGNTIYF.

The chain carries TRBV13 and TRBJ1-6; no clear D. This CDR3 has 12 amino acids. Trimming took off 2 bases at V and 9 bases at J, with 5 bases between the two ends. Germline V gene data show CDR1 as PRHDT and CDR2 as FYEKMQ (reference sequence). The CDR3 DNA follows: TGTGCCAGCAGCTTACGGTTTTCACCCCTCCACTTT. It translates to CASSLRFSPLHF.